The 7 T cell receptor beta chains below were found in one sample sequenced in a study of T-cell memory formation after mild COVID-19. In TCRdb, the 5' RACE reads were re-called with MiXCR into one record per CDR3 protein. Of roughly 250,000 distinct CDR3 sequences detected, approximately 15% appear once; the ten largest clones hold more than 20%. The sequenced sample was PBMCs or a T cell subset sorted from them (not recorded which). The source is a man aged 18 to 30 who had mild COVID-19 (a few samples of this study predate the infection). Cell type and time point are not known.

This clonotype was seen at least ten times. This sequence joins TRBV28 and TRBJ1-3; TRBD1 might be the D (5 bases). Germline V gives CDR1 MDHEN, CDR2 SYDVKM. Deletions cut 6 bases from V and 4 bases from J, with 13 bases between. This CDR3 has 14 residues. CDR3: CASRSRGLGNTIYF. DNA for the CDR3: TGTGCCAGCAGGTCACGGGGACTAGGAAACACCATATATTTT.

This rearrangement joins TRBV4-3 to TRBJ1-3, with D maybe TRBD1 (6 bases). Per the germline V gene, CDR1 is LGHNA and CDR2 is YSLEER. V was trimmed by 0 bases and J by 4 bases, leaving 13 bases between them. The CDR3 consists of 16 residues. CDR3 region: CASSQDGGASGNTIYF. The CDR3 region has the DNA TGCGCCAGCAGCCAAGATGGGGGGGCGTCGGGAAACACCATATATTTT.

This chain joins TRBV7-6 and TRBJ1-1; TRBD1 might be the D (5 bases). Trimming left V 1 base short and J 5 bases short, with 14 bases between. In germline, CDR1 is SGHVS, CDR2 FNYEAQ. The CDR3 length is 15 residues. The DNA for the CDR3 is TGTGCCAGCAGCTTAGATGTGGGAGGGGAAACTGAAGCTTTCTTT. Translation: CASSLDVGGETEAFF.

This clonotype was seen a handful of times. The chain is built from TRBV5-1 and TRBJ2-5; TRBD1 aligns across 7 bases. Germline CDR1 SGHRS, CDR2 YFSETQ. The CDR3 has 13 residues. V shed 2 bases, J shed 8 bases, and the junction held 6 bases outside the gene matches. CDR3 in amino acids: CASSLGDRDTQYF. CDR3 sequence (DNA): TGCGCCAGCAGCTTAGGAGACAGGGATACCCAGTACTTC.

This clonotype was observed a few times. The chain has TRBV4-3 and TRBJ2-2; no firm D call. The CDR3 runs 12 residues. Per the germline V gene, CDR1 is LGHNA and CDR2 is YSLEER. The V and J ends lost 0 bases and 7 bases respectively, with 3 bases between them. The CDR3 protein is CASSQDNGELFF. The CDR3, as DNA: TGCGCCAGCAGCCAAGACAACGGGGAGCTGTTTTTT.

This clonotype has ten or more counts. The chain is built from TRBV6-2 or TRBV6-3 and TRBJ1-1; D remains ambiguous. The CDR3 loop spans 12 amino acids. Trimming shortened V by 2 bases and J by 0 bases, and 1 base separated the two germline ends. Germline V gene sequence: CDR1 MNHEY, CDR2 SVGEGT. DNA of the CDR3: TGTGCCAGCAGTTACATGAACACTGAAGCTTTCTTT. It codes for CASSYMNTEAFF.

This clonotype has only a few counts. CDR3: CASRLQNTQYF. The DNA of the CDR3 is TGTGCCAGTAGGCTACAGAATACGCAGTATTTT. The chain is built from TRBV19 and TRBJ2-3; D not certain. This CDR3 region has 11 residues. Germline CDR1 reads LNHDA; CDR2 reads SQIVND (reference sequence). Trimming took 6 bases from V and 7 from J, leaving 8 bases between them.